A selection of T cell receptor beta chains follows, all from one sample in a study of CD8 T cells in ankylosing spondylitis. TCRdb fed the 5' RACE reads into MiXCR, producing one record per CDR3 protein. The sample gives about 39,000 distinct CDR3 sequences, approximately 10% of which show up once; roughly a sixth is in the top ten. The material sequenced was blood, either unsorted or a sorted T cell fraction (not recorded which). The receptor source for this set is a male donor with ankylosing spondylitis or in good health (not recorded which). Each CDR3 is given with its conserved first and last residue. The D gene is left open where the match is weak. A clone size is listed for some rows: how often the clone was seen (once, few, many), or a class if it is expanded.

V	D	size	J	CDR3	DNA
TRBV25-1	-	many	TRBJ1-2	CASSDPRGAHGNYGYTF	TGTGCCAGCAGTGACCCCCGGGGGGCCCACGGAAACTATGGCTACACCTTC
TRBV5-4	TRBD1	many	TRBJ2-5	CASSLGWTGKETQYF	TGTGCCAGCAGCTTGGGGTGGACAGGGAAAGAGACCCAGTACTTC
TRBV5-6	-	-	TRBJ1-4	CASSFWVNEKLFF	TGTGCCAGCAGCTTCTGGGTTAATGAAAAACTGTTTTTT
TRBV20-1	-	-	TRBJ1-4	CSARGTRGADEKLFF	TGCAGTGCTAGAGGGACGAGGGGAGCTGATGAAAAACTGTTTTTT
TRBV4-1	TRBD1	-	TRBJ1-2	CASSSTGGLGYGYTF	TGCGCCAGCAGCTCAACAGGGGGCCTCGGCTATGGCTACACCTTC
TRBV19	TRBD1	-	TRBJ2-5	CASSGNRGREETQYF	TGTGCCAGTAGTGGGAACAGGGGCAGAGAAGAGACCCAGTACTTC
TRBV4-2	-	few	TRBJ1-2	CASRGTTDPNYGYTF	TGTGCCAGCAGAGGCACGACAGACCCTAACTATGGCTACACCTTC
TRBV3-1	-	many	TRBJ1-5	CASSQDRGQGGNQPQHF	TGTGCCAGCAGCCAAGATCGGGGGCAGGGAGGGAATCAGCCCCAGCATTTT
TRBV7-9	-	many	TRBJ2-2	CASSSPGLAASAGELFF	TGTGCCAGCAGCTCACCGGGGTTAGCGGCGAGTGCCGGGGAGCTGTTTTTT
TRBV5-6	-	many	TRBJ2-1	CASSSQLLGEQSF	TGTGCCAGCAGCTCACAGTTATTGGGAGAGCAGTCCTTC
TRBV3-1	-	many	TRBJ1-1	CASSLRGGTEAFF	TGTGCCAGCAGCCTCAGAGGAGGCACTGAAGCTTTCTTT
TRBV5-1	TRBD2	many	TRBJ2-2	CASSFGTSGNTGELFF	TGCGCCAGCAGCTTTGGGACTAGCGGGAACACCGGGGAGCTGTTTTTT
TRBV15	-	-	TRBJ2-5	CATSRDGQGGETQYF	TGTGCCACCAGCAGGGACGGACAGGGAGGGGAGACCCAGTACTTC